This T cell receptor (beta chain) was retrieved from a study of T cell responses to AZD1222 COVID-19 vaccine. Study background: The analysis combined second doses at about 4 or about 12 weeks.

This CDR3 spans 16 amino acids. V was pared by 0 bases and J by 2 bases, with 14 bases between. Germline V lookup: CDR1 LNHDA, CDR2 SQIVND (reference sequence). The repertoire was sequenced with immunoSEQ multiplex PCR; TCRdb's copy has only in-frame clones and lacks some. The sample shows about 96,000 clones, 85% to 90% of them seen only once. Study-level results: Repertoires in all cases were sampled only once the peak T cell response had passed. The donor group comprised mostly white British people and more females; the analysis possibly underestimated clonal diversity. Spike-wide coverage was observed for vaccine-associated CD4 TCRs, with dominant responses at 160-218 and 743-854.

Regarding this clone: Its antigen is still unknown.

The material sequenced was peripheral blood, taken on day 0 of AZD1222 vaccination. The sequence was obtained from an adult in good health. The J gene is TRBJ2-7, the V gene TRBV19; tentative D call: TRBD2 (6 bases). The CDR3: CASSIDSGGETYEQYF. Here the CDR3 DNA reads TGTGCCAGTAGTATAGATTCAGGCGGGGAGACCTACGAGCAGTACTTC. Full variable domain (missing parts from reference TRBV19 and TRBJ2-7): DGGITQSPKYLFRKEGQNVTLSCEQNLNHDAMYWYRQDPGQGLRLIYYSQIVNDFQKGDIAEGYSVSREKKESFPLTVTSAQKNPTAFYLCASSIDSGGETYEQYFGPGTRLTVT.